This T cell receptor (beta chain) is drawn from a study of T cell responses to AZD1222 COVID-19 vaccine. Profiled with immunoSEQ multiplex PCR; TCRdb holds only in-frame clones, not every one. Of 120,000 to 150,000 clones in the sample, approximately 90% were seen once. The CDR3 is made up of 14 amino acids. Study-wide results and limits: White British donors predominated, females outnumbered males, and clonal diversity was possibly underestimated. Spike-specific TCR breadth and depth rose after two AZD1222 doses.

About this clone: Its antigen is as yet unknown.

The chain carries TRBV21-1 and TRBJ1-2. TRBV21-1 is reported as a pseudogene. Material: peripheral blood, obtained on day 0 of AZD1222 vaccination. This TCR came from an adult in good health. This CDR3 is CASSKHISTHGYTF. The DNA of the CDR3 is TGTGCCAGCAGCAAGCACATTTCGACCCATGGCTACACCTTC.